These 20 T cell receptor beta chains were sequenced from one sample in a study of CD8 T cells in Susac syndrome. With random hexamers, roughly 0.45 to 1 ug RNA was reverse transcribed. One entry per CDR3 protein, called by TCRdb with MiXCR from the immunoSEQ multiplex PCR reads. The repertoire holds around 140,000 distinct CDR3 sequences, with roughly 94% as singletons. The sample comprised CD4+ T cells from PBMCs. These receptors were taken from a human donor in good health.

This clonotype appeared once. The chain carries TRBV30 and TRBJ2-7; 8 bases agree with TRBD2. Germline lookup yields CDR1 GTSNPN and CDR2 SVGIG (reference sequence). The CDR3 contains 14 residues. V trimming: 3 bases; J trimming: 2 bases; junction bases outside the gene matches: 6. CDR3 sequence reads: CAWREGLGPYEQYF. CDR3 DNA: TGTGCCTGGAGGGAGGGACTAGGCCCCTACGAGCAGTACTTC.

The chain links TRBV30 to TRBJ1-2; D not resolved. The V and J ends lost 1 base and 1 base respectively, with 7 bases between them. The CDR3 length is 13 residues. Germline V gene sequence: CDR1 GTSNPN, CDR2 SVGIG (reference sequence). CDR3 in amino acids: CAWSDRYNYGYTF. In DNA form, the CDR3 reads TGTGCCTGGAGTGATAGATATAACTATGGCTACACCTTC.

The CDR3 bases are TGTGCCAGCAGGGAGCCCGGGACTAGCGTTGAGACCCAGTACTTC. The encoded protein is CASREPGTSVETQYF. The V and J genes are TRBV2 and TRBJ2-5; 10 bases align to TRBD2. Unmatched junction bases numbered 9, after V lost 6 bases and J lost 5 bases. Germline CDR1 reads SNHLY; CDR2 reads FYNNEI. CDR3 length equals 15 residues.

The CDR3: CASSFQGLGTEAFF. The CDR3 DNA sequence: TGTGCCAGCAGTTTTCAGGGCCTGGGGACTGAAGCTTTCTTT. This chain links TRBV12-3 or TRBV12-4 with TRBJ1-1; D perhaps matches TRBD1 (5 bases). CDR3 size: 14 residues. V lost 3 bases to trimming and J lost 5 bases, with 13 bases between them.

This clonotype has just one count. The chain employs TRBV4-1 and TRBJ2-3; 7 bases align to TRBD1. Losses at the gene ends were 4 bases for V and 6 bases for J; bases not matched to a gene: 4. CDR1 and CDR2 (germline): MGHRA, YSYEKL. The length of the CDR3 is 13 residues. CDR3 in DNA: TGCGCCAGCAGCCCCGACAGGGCCGATACGCAGTATTTT. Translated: CASSPDRADTQYF.

The CDR3 is CASSLGRPYGYTF. The CDR3 nucleotides read TGTGCCAGCAGTTTGGGCAGGCCCTATGGCTACACCTTC. The rearrangement uses TRBV12-3 or TRBV12-4 and TRBJ1-2; no definite D call. Deletions cut 3 bases from V and 4 bases from J, with 9 bases between. The CDR3 covers 13 residues.

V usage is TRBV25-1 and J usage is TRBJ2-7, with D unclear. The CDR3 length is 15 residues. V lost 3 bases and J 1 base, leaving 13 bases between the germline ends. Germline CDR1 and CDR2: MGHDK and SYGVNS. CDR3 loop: CASSDSGVWSYEQYF. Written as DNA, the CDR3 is TGTGCCAGCAGTGACTCTGGGGTTTGGTCCTACGAGCAGTACTTC.

Here the CDR3 DNA reads TGTGCCAGCCTCTCGGACAGCTACAATGAGCAGTTCTTC. Translation: CASLSDSYNEQFF. This chain connects TRBV7-9 to TRBJ2-1; D possibly corresponds to TRBD1 (6 bases). CDR3 length equals 13 residues. The germline CDR1 and CDR2 sequences are SEHNR and FQNEAQ (reference sequence). V shed 8 bases and J shed 3 bases, with 11 bases lying between them.

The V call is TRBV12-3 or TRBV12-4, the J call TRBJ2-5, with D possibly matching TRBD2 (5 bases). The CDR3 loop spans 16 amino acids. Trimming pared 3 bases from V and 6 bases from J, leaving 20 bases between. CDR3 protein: CASSFRGEPPPKTQYF. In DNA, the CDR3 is TGTGCCAGCAGTTTTCGTGGGGAGCCACCTCCGAAGACCCAGTACTTC.

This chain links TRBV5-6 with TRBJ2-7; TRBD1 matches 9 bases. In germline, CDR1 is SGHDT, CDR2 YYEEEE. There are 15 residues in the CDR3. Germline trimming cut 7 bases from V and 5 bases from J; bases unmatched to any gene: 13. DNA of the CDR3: TGTGCCAGCGGGGACAAACACAGGGGGCGCCACGAGCAGTACTTC. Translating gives CASGDKHRGRHEQYF.

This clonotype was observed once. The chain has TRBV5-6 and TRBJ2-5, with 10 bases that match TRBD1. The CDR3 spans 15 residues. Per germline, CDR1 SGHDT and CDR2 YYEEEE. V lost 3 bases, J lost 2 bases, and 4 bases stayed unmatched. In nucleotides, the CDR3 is TGTGCCAGCAGCTCGGACAGGGGGTTGCAAGAGACCCAGTACTTC. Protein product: CASSSDRGLQETQYF.

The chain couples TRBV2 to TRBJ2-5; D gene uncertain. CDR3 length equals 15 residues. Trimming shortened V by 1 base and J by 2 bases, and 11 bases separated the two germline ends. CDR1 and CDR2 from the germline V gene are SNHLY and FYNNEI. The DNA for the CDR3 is TGTGCCAGCAGTGAAGGGGGATCCTTTCAAGAGACCCAGTACTTC. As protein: CASSEGGSFQETQYF.

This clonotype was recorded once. The CDR3 region is CASSVSGGTEDTQYF. The CDR3 DNA reads as TGTGCCAGCAGCGTCAGTGGAGGGACCGAAGATACGCAGTATTTT. The V and J genes are TRBV9 and TRBJ2-3; D is possibly TRBD2 (6 bases). The V gene lost 2 bases and the J gene lost 5 bases, with 15 bases spanning the gap. CDR1 and CDR2 from the germline V gene are SGDLS and YYNGEE. The CDR3 spans 15 residues.

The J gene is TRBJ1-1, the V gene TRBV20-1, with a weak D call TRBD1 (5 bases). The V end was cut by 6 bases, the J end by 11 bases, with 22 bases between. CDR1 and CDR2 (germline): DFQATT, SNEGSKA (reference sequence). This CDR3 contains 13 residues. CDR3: CSAESGRGVYAFF. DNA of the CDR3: TGCAGTGCCGAGTCCGGGAGGGGTGTTTACGCTTTCTTT.

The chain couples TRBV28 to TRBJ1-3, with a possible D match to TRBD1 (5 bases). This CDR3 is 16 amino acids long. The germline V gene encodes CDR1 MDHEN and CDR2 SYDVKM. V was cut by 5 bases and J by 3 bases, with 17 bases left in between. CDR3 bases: TGTGCCAGCAGTACACCTCAGGGATTAGGTGGAAACACCATATATTTT. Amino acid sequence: CASSTPQGLGGNTIYF.

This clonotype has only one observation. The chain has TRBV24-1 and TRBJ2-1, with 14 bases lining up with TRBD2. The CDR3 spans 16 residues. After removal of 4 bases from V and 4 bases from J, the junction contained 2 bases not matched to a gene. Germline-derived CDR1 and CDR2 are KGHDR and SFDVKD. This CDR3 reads CATSDWTSGRYNEQFF. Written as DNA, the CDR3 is TGTGCCACCAGTGACTGGACTAGCGGGAGGTACAATGAGCAGTTCTTC.

CDR3 DNA sequence: TGTGCCAGCAGTTTAGCCGGGAGCATGACTGGGGAGACCCAGTACTTC. Protein sequence: CASSLAGSMTGETQYF. The chain is built from TRBV12-3 or TRBV12-4 and TRBJ2-5, with a tentative D call TRBD2 (6 bases). The ends were cut back, 0 bases at V and 5 bases at J, with 16 bases in the middle. The CDR3 loop spans 16 amino acids.

Here the CDR3 reads CSARSTKAYNEQFF. CDR3 nucleotides: TGCAGTGCTAGAAGTACGAAGGCCTACAATGAGCAGTTCTTC. V gene TRBV20-1 combines with J gene TRBJ2-1; D not certain. The CDR3 is 14 residues long. Trimming cost V 2 bases and J 2 bases, with 10 bases left between them. Germline V gene data show CDR1 as DFQATT and CDR2 as SNEGSKA (reference sequence).

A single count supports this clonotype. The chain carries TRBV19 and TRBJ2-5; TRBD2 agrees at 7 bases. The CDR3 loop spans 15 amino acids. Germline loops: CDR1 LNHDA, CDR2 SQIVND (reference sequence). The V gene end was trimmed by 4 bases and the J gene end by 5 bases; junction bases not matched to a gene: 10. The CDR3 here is CASSTSGLPQETQYF. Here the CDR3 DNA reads TGTGCCAGTAGTACCTCGGGACTACCCCAGGAGACCCAGTACTTC.

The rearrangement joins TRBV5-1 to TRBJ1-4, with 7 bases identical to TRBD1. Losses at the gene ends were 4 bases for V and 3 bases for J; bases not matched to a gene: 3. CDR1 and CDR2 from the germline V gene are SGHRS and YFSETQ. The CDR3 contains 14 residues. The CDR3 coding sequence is TGCGCCAGCAGCCTTACAGGGGCTAATGAAAAACTGTTTTTT. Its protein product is CASSLTGANEKLFF. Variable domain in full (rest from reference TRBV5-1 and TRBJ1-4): KAGVTQTPRYLIKTRGQQVTLSCSPISGHRSVSWYQQTPGQGLQFLFEYFSETQRNKGNFPGRFSGRQFSNSRSEMNVSTLELGDSALYLCASSLTGANEKLFFGSGTQLSVL.